This passage covers 5 T cell receptor beta chains from one sample sequenced in a study of OX40 agonist ivuxolimab in advanced cancers. Some clones are missing from TCRdb's copy, which holds only in-frame ones; the method was immunoSEQ multiplex PCR. The sample yields 55,000 to 75,000 clones, just over 85% seen once. The sample here was CD4+ or CD8+ T cells sorted from blood, taken in a trial of the OX40 agonist ivuxolimab. These receptors were taken from an adult with an advanced solid tumor such as melanoma, head and neck, liver or kidney cancer.

V and J are TRBV5-1 and TRBJ1-1; a possible D gene is TRBD1 (5 bases). Per the germline V gene, CDR1 is SGHRS and CDR2 is YFSETQ. V shed 3 bases and J shed 4 bases, with 16 bases lying between them. This CDR3 region has 15 residues. The CDR3 loop reads CASSWDAEKGTEAFF. As DNA, the CDR3 is TGCGCCAGCAGCTGGGACGCGGAGAAGGGCACTGAAGCTTTCTTT. The full variable domain, its missing parts supplied by reference TRBV5-1 and TRBJ1-1, is KAGVTQTPRYLIKTRGQQVTLSCSPISGHRSVSWYQQTPGQGLQFLFEYFSETQRNKGNFPGRFSGRQFSNSRSEMNVSTLELGDSALYLCASSWDAEKGTEAFFGQGTRLTVV.

The gene calls are TRBV12-5 and TRBJ1-2; the D gene is possibly TRBD1 (6 bases). The CDR3 is 15 residues long. V was trimmed by 6 bases and J by 0 bases, leaving 14 bases between them. Germline V gives CDR1 LGHNT, CDR2 FRNRAP. Here the CDR3 DNA reads TGTGCTAGTGGCCTCGACAGGCCCGCTAACTATGGCTACACCTTC. Translated: CASGLDRPANYGYTF.

J is TRBJ2-1 and V is TRBV4-3; D not certain. The CDR3 is 15 residues long. Germline V gene lookup returns CDR1 LGHNA and CDR2 YSLEER. Deletions cut 0 bases from V and 0 bases from J, with 6 bases between. CDR3 residues: CASSQDRGSYNEQFF. In DNA form, the CDR3 reads TGCGCCAGCAGCCAAGATCGCGGCTCCTACAATGAGCAGTTCTTC.

The chain links TRBV5-1 to TRBJ2-7; D is undetermined. V gave up 0 bases and J gave up 3 bases, with 10 bases separating them. Germline CDR1 reads SGHRS; CDR2 reads YFSETQ. The CDR3 is 14 residues long. The CDR3 DNA sequence: TGCGCCAGCAGCTTGGGCCGGACCGACTACGAGCAGTACTTC. As protein: CASSLGRTDYEQYF. The full variable domain, its missing parts supplied by reference TRBV5-1 and TRBJ2-7, is KAGVTQTPRYLIKTRGQQVTLSCSPISGHRSVSWYQQTPGQGLQFLFEYFSETQRNKGNFPGRFSGRQFSNSRSEMNVSTLELGDSALYLCASSLGRTDYEQYFGPGTRLTVT.

The chain combines TRBV25-1 with TRBJ2-1, with 11 nucleotides matching TRBD2. The CDR3 is 18 amino acids. The J segment lost 5 bases and the V segment lost 1 base, leaving 10 bases of the junction unmatched. The V gene's germline CDR1 is MGHDK and CDR2 SYGVNS. CDR3 amino acids: CASSEFASGGFHDNEQFF. The CDR3 nucleotides are TGTGCCAGCAGTGAATTCGCTAGCGGGGGGTTCCACGACAATGAGCAGTTCTTC.